This record concerns one T cell receptor beta chain sequence. What it binds is not known. Unique molecular identifiers were present in the TCR beta cDNA libraries. Roughly 500,000 cDNA molecules were obtained per 1 to 10 million input T cells. From the PCR reads, TCRdb called clonotypes with MiXCR, one entry per CDR3 protein. The table lists some 690,000 distinct CDR3 sequences, 55% to 60% of them singletons. This specimen comes from a study of post-analysis software for immune sequencing data. The overall study: In terms of disease course, relapsing-remitting, secondary progressive and progressive-relapsing multiple sclerosis were included. General study results and limits: A significant reduction in normalized Chao1 diversity was observed in multiple sclerosis patients versus controls. When patients were compared with controls, 4 or 5 TRBV segments were more frequent, TRBV5-6, TRBV5-1 and TRBV20-1 among them.

V was trimmed by 2 bases and J by 2 bases, leaving 8 bases between them. Germline CDR1 PRHDT, CDR2 FYEKMQ (reference sequence). This CDR3 has 14 residues. V is TRBV13 and J is TRBJ2-3; no clear D gene. Sequencing was done on a sample of blood. This clonotype was obtained from a girl aged 2-10 years with multiple sclerosis. DNA for the CDR3: TGTGCCAGCAGCTTAAAAGGGTACACAGATACGCAGTATTTT. This translates into CASSLKGYTDTQYF.